Following are 22 T cell receptor beta chains from one sample sequenced in a study of CD8+CD57+ T cells in acquired aplastic anemia. Whoever was chosen for sequencing had shown CD8+CD57+ cell expansion by flow cytometry. Genomic DNA provided the template from which TCR beta VDJ and CDR3 profiles were obtained. TCRdb fed the reads into MiXCR, producing one record per CDR3 protein. In the table there are around 430,000 distinct CDR3 sequences, around a third of which are singletons. Sequencing was performed on sorted CD4+, CD8+, or CD8+CD57+ T cells (not recorded which) from PBMCs. The source of these receptors is a human donor with aplastic anemia.

A remark on this clonotype: A much more abundant neighbour one base away suggests this may be a read error. This CDR3 fails to terminate in the conserved phenylalanine or tryptophan, so it likely reflects a read error. The chain is built from TRBV29-1 and TRBJ1-1, with 7 bases matching TRBD1. This CDR3 has 16 amino acids. CDR1 SQVTM and CDR2 ANQGSEA come from the germline V gene. V was clipped by 8 bases and J by 8 bases; unmatched bases: 23. The CDR3 coding sequence is TGCAGCACTAGGGGGACAGAAGGACCCCCGACGTCAGAAGCTTTCCTT. Translated: CSTRGTEGPPTSEAFL.

V and J are TRBV9 and TRBJ1-4; a weak D match, TRBD1 (6 bases). The CDR3 totals 15 residues. Trimming pared 1 base from V and 6 bases from J, leaving 13 bases between. From germline, CDR1 is SGDLS and CDR2 YYNGEE. The CDR3 spells CASSVRGAGDEKLFF. CDR3 nucleotides: TGTGCCAGCAGCGTAAGAGGGGCAGGGGATGAAAAACTGTTTTTT.

V gene TRBV19 combines with J gene TRBJ2-2; D possibly matches TRBD1 or TRBD2 (5 bases each). V lost 6 bases and J 0 bases, leaving 14 bases between the germline ends. Germline loops: CDR1 LNHDA, CDR2 SQIVND (reference sequence). There are 16 residues in the CDR3. The CDR3: CASSLLGVANTGELFF. Here the CDR3 DNA reads TGTGCCAGTAGCCTCCTGGGGGTAGCGAACACCGGGGAGCTGTTTTTT.

About this clonotype itself: Its ends do not fully match the called genes, so a read error is possible. The rearrangement uses TRBV5-1 and TRBJ2-7, with D hard to call. The CDR3 consists of 16 residues. Per germline, CDR1 SGHRS and CDR2 YFSETQ. As DNA, the CDR3 is TGCGCCAGCAGCTTTGTGTGGGGTCAAAAGCCCCTCGAGCGGTACTTC. The encoded protein is CASSFVWGQKPLERYF.

This clonotype was observed a few times. The chain is built from TRBV2 and TRBJ1-2; TRBD1 agrees at 7 bases. After removal of 6 bases from V and 6 bases from J, the junction contained 4 bases not matched to a gene. CDR3 length: 12 amino acids. CDR1 is SNHLY and CDR2 is FYNNEI in the germline V gene. CDR3 amino acids: CASRRTGDGYTF. The CDR3 nucleotides are TGTGCCAGCAGGCGAACAGGGGATGGCTACACCTTC.

The table lists this clonotype with a few counts. CDR3: CASSVGPVDYGYTF. CDR3 coding DNA: TGTGCCAGTAGTGTGGGGCCAGTCGACTATGGCTACACCTTC. The chain employs TRBV19 and TRBJ1-2, with D perhaps matching TRBD1 (5 bases). The V end was cut by 5 bases, the J end by 3 bases, with 13 bases between. CDR1 and CDR2 (germline): LNHDA, SQIVND (reference sequence). This CDR3 region has 14 residues.

This clonotype appeared many times. V and J are TRBV7-9 and TRBJ1-3; unclear D gene. The CDR3 has 15 residues. V lost 1 base and J 0 bases, leaving 7 bases between the germline ends. Germline V lookup: CDR1 SEHNR, CDR2 FQNEAQ (reference sequence). CDR3 protein: CASSLGPNSGNTIYF. The CDR3, as DNA: TGTGCCAGCAGCTTAGGACCGAACTCTGGAAACACCATATATTTT.

Many counts were recorded for this clonotype. The rearrangement links TRBV20-1 to TRBJ2-5; D unresolved. The CDR3 spans 11 residues. The V end was cut by 5 bases, the J end by 5 bases, with 9 bases between. CDR1 and CDR2 from the germline V gene are DFQATT and SNEGSKA (reference sequence). The CDR3 DNA follows: TGCAGTGCTCTCTCTGACGAGACCCAGTACTTC. Amino acid sequence: CSALSDETQYF.

This clonotype has ten or more counts. CDR3 sequence reads: CASSRNTDTQYF. CDR3 nucleotides: TGTGCCAGCAGCAGGAACACAGATACGCAGTATTTT. The chain carries TRBV7-9 and TRBJ2-3, with no clear D. The ends were cut back, 5 bases at V and 2 bases at J, with 5 bases in the middle. Germline V gives CDR1 SEHNR, CDR2 FQNEAQ (reference sequence). This CDR3 region has 12 residues. The variable domain in full, with the rest retrieved from reference TRBV7-9 and TRBJ2-3, is DTGVSQNPRHKITKRGQNVTFRCDPISEHNRLYWYRQTLGQGPEFLTYFQNEAQLEKSRLLSDRFSAERPKGSFSTLEIQRTEQGDSAMYLCASSRNTDTQYFGPGTRLTVL.

This rearrangement joins TRBV14 to TRBJ2-5; maybe TRBD2 (5 bases). Germline CDR1 reads SGHDN; CDR2 reads FVKESK. CDR3 size: 13 residues. V was shortened by 0 bases and J by 8 bases, with 10 bases between the two germline ends. Written as DNA, the CDR3 is TGTGCCAGCAGCCAAGAGACGGGGAGAACCCAGTACTTC. Translation gives CASSQETGRTQYF. The full variable domain, completed using reference TRBV14 and TRBJ2-5, is EAGVTQFPSHSVIEKGQTVTLRCDPISGHDNLYWYRRVMGKEIKFLLHFVKESKQDESGMPNNRFLAERTGGTYSTLKVQPAELEDSGVYFCASSQETGRTQYFGPGTRLLVL.

This clonotype was detected ten times or more. The chain uses TRBV29-1 and TRBJ1-2; D is perhaps TRBD1 (5 bases). Germline CDR1 reads SQVTM; CDR2 reads ANQGSEA. The CDR3 totals 11 residues. V dropped 6 bases and J dropped 8 bases, with 13 bases sitting between them. The CDR3 spells CSVGGERGYTF. In nucleotides, the CDR3 is TGCAGCGTCGGGGGGGAAAGAGGCTACACCTTC.

The chain is built from TRBV2 and TRBJ1-1; the D is unclear. Between the trimmed V and J ends, which lost 6 bases and 1 base, there was a span of 12 bases. In germline, CDR1 is SNHLY, CDR2 FYNNEI. CDR3 length equals 14 residues. CDR3 DNA: TGTGCCAGCAGCTTGTTGGAACCGAACACTGAAGCTTTCTTT. Protein sequence: CASSLLEPNTEAFF.

This sequence joins TRBV6-5 and TRBJ1-4; D unresolved. The CDR3 spans 17 residues. Looked up from germline, CDR1 is MNHEY and CDR2 is SVGAGI. The V end was cut by 4 bases, the J end by 0 bases, with 15 bases between. The CDR3 here is CASSFPRRTPTNEKLFF. Written as DNA, the CDR3 is TGTGCCAGCAGTTTCCCCAGGAGAACGCCAACTAATGAAAAACTGTTTTTT.

Note on this clonotype: A much larger clone differs from this one at a single base, so this may be a read error. The chain links TRBV7-2 to TRBJ1-1; a weak D match, TRBD1 (6 bases). Germline-derived CDR1 and CDR2 are SGHTA and FQGNSA. The CDR3 length is 14 residues. The CDR3 loop is CASSQRPDGGKASF. CDR3 in DNA: TGTGCCAGCAGCCAAAGACCGGACGGGGGCAAAGCTTCCTTT.

The gene calls are TRBV5-1 and TRBJ1-1; no firm D call. Germline V gene data show CDR1 as SGHRS and CDR2 as YFSETQ. The CDR3 is made up of 14 amino acids. V was pared by 0 bases and J by 1 base, with 7 bases between. The CDR3 sequence is CASSLEGKNTEAFF. The CDR3 nucleotides are TGCGCCAGCAGCTTGGAGGGAAAGAACACTGAAGCTTTCTTT.

Turning to this clonotype: A read error may explain this, as a much larger clone is one base away. This chain joins TRBV13 and TRBJ1-2; D unclear. Germline V gene sequence: CDR1 PRHDT, CDR2 FYEKMQ (reference sequence). The CDR3 is 11 residues long. CDR3 DNA sequence: TGTGCCGGCAGCGCCGTCTGGGACTACACCTTC. Encoded protein: CAGSAVWDYTF.

Remarks on this clonotype: A much larger clone lies a single base off, so this may be a read error. V gene TRBV12-3 or TRBV12-4 combines with J gene TRBJ1-6; D is uncertain. The CDR3 runs 14 residues. CDR3 residues: CVSSLALGNSPLHF. The CDR3 coding sequence is TGTGTCAGCAGTTTGGCTTTGGGTAATTCACCCCTCCACTTT.

This clonotype was seen ten or more times. This rearrangement joins TRBV5-1 to TRBJ2-7, with 9 bases identical to TRBD2. CDR3 length: 14 residues. The V gene's germline CDR1 is SGHRS and CDR2 YFSETQ. V trimming: 0 bases; J trimming: 4 bases; junction bases outside the gene matches: 2. The CDR3 here is CASSLASGIYEQYF. The CDR3 DNA sequence: TGCGCCAGCAGCTTGGCTAGCGGGATATACGAGCAGTACTTC.

There are many counts of this clonotype. The rearrangement links TRBV7-3 to TRBJ1-1, with D possibly matching TRBD1 (5 bases). This CDR3 contains 14 residues. Trimming shortened V by 3 bases and J by 2 bases, and 10 bases separated the two germline ends. The germline V gene encodes CDR1 SGHTA and CDR2 FQGTGA. The DNA of the CDR3 is TGTGCCAGCAGCTTGGGCAGGGTCAACACTGAAGCTTTCTTT. This gives the protein CASSLGRVNTEAFF.

This clonotype was detected ten times or more. The gene calls are TRBV7-8 and TRBJ2-5, with 8 bases identical to TRBD2. Germline V gives CDR1 SGHVS, CDR2 FQNEAQ. Germline trimming cut 7 bases from V and 5 bases from J; bases unmatched to any gene: 9. The CDR3 is made up of 14 amino acids. The CDR3 spells CASTLAGFRETQYF. The CDR3 DNA reads as TGTGCCAGCACCCTAGCGGGCTTTCGGGAGACCCAGTACTTC. Looking up the rest from reference TRBV7-8 and TRBJ2-5 gives the full variable domain: GAGVSQSPRYKVAKRGQDVALRCDPISGHVSLFWYQQALGQGPEFLTYFQNEAQLDKSGLPSDRFFAERPEGSVSTLKIQRTQQEDSAVYLCASTLAGFRETQYFGPGTRLLVL.

This clonotype has ten or more counts. The CDR3 coding sequence is TGTGCCAGTACCCCCGATGGGACCTTCCCGGGTGGCTACACCTTC. Its protein product is CASTPDGTFPGGYTF. V is TRBV19 and J is TRBJ1-2, with TRBD1 as a possible D gene (5 bases). V shed 7 bases and J shed 7 bases, with 22 bases lying between them. The CDR3 sequence is 15 residues long. Germline V gene sequence: CDR1 LNHDA, CDR2 SQIVND (reference sequence).

J is TRBJ1-5 and V is TRBV6-1; possibly TRBD1 for D (6 bases). Looked up from germline, CDR1 is MNHNS and CDR2 is SASEGT. V lost 6 bases and J lost 5, with 14 bases in between. The CDR3 is made up of 14 amino acids. The CDR3, as DNA: TGTGCCAGCAGCACCTGGGACACGGATCAGCCCCAGCATTTT. Translating it yields CASSTWDTDQPQHF.